The 21 T cell receptor beta chains below come from one sample, sequenced in a study of neoadjuvant nivolumab and ipilimumab in lung cancer. The protocol was immunoSEQ multiplex PCR, while the TCRdb copy is restricted to in-frame clones and leaves out a portion. The data contain roughly 14,000 clones, under 70% of them singletons. The sample was peripheral blood, taken after neoadjuvant nivolumab, alone or with ipilimumab, at or shortly before surgery. Receptors were obtained from an adult with non-small cell lung cancer.

This rearrangement joins TRBV5-1 to TRBJ2-5; D is ambiguous. CDR1 and CDR2 from the germline V gene are SGHRS and YFSETQ. The V end lost 0 bases, the J end lost 0 bases, and 9 bases lay between the germline ends. The CDR3 is 15 amino acids. CDR3 amino acids: CASSLGTADQETQYF. In DNA, the CDR3 is TGCGCCAGCAGCTTGGGCACAGCCGACCAAGAGACCCAGTACTTC.

CDR3 region: CASSELTGTGGTEAFF. The CDR3 DNA is TGTGCCAGCAGTGAGCTCACGGGGACAGGGGGCACTGAAGCTTTCTTT. V and J are TRBV6-1 and TRBJ1-1, with TRBD1 matching 11 bases. This CDR3 is 16 amino acids long. Germline CDR1 is MNHNS and CDR2 is SASEGT. The V gene end was trimmed by 3 bases and the J gene end by 4 bases; junction bases not matched to a gene: 7.

The chain is built from TRBV5-1 and TRBJ1-2; D remains ambiguous. Trimming took off 0 bases at V and 1 base at J, with 4 bases between the two ends. Germline V gene data show CDR1 as SGHRS and CDR2 as YFSETQ. The length of the CDR3 is 13 residues. The CDR3 DNA reads as TGCGCCAGCAGCTTGGGGGATAACTATGGCTACACCTTC. Its protein product is CASSLGDNYGYTF.

The chain carries TRBV7-9 and TRBJ2-7, with D tentatively TRBD1 (5 bases). Germline CDR1 is SEHNR and CDR2 is FQNEAQ (reference sequence). Trimming shortened V by 1 base and J by 0 bases, and 10 bases separated the two germline ends. This CDR3 is built from 15 residues. DNA of the CDR3: TGTGCCAGCAGCTTAGACGACAGTTACTCCTACGAGCAGTACTTC. Encoded protein: CASSLDDSYSYEQYF.

This clone was detected only a few times. The V and J genes are TRBV5-5 and TRBJ1-4; D might be TRBD1 (6 bases). V lost 0 bases and J 7 bases, leaving 19 bases between the germline ends. The CDR3 consists of 17 residues. CDR1 and CDR2 (germline): SGHKS, YYEKEE (reference sequence). As DNA, the CDR3 is TGTGCCAGCAGCTTGGAATTCGTGAGGGGGAGGGGTGAAAAACTGTTTTTT. Translating it yields CASSLEFVRGRGEKLFF. Together with reference TRBV5-5 and TRBJ1-4, the CDR3 gives the full variable domain: DAGVTQSPTHLIKTRGQQVTLRCSPISGHKSVSWYQQVLGQGPQFIFQYYEKEERGRGNFPDRFSARQFPNYSSELNVNALLLGDSALYLCASSLEFVRGRGEKLFFGSGTQLSVL.

This chain joins TRBV4-1 and TRBJ2-5; 7 bases match TRBD1. The ends lost 6 bases at V and 1 base at J; junction bases unmatched: 2. The CDR3 totals 13 residues. Germline V gene data show CDR1 as MGHRA and CDR2 as YSYEKL. The CDR3 nucleotides read TGCGCCAGCAGTAGGGGGCTCCAAGAGACCCAGTACTTC. This gives the protein CASSRGLQETQYF.

This chain links TRBV29-1 with TRBJ1-4, with 10 bases that match TRBD1. The junction had 12 bases not matched to a gene; V was cut back by 1 base and J by 7 bases. The CDR3 is made up of 17 amino acids. Germline V lookup: CDR1 SQVTM, CDR2 ANQGSEA. Written as DNA, the CDR3 is TGCAGCGTTGAAGTAGACCAGACCGGGACAGGGGTTGAAAAACTGTTTTTT. It specifies CSVEVDQTGTGVEKLFF.

V is TRBV29-1 and J is TRBJ2-1; no firm D call. Germline values: CDR1 SQVTM, CDR2 ANQGSEA. The CDR3 contains 11 residues. The V end lost 6 bases, the J end lost 6 bases, and 9 bases lay between the germline ends. The chain's CDR3 is CSVASFNEQFF. CDR3 DNA: TGCAGCGTGGCAAGTTTCAATGAGCAGTTCTTC.

In its sample, this clone was seen a few times. J is TRBJ1-1 and V is TRBV6-5; no reliable D call. V gave up 4 bases and J gave up 0 bases, with 6 bases separating them. The CDR3 is made up of 13 amino acids. Germline V gene data show CDR1 as MNHEY and CDR2 as SVGAGI. CDR3 loop: CASSSSMNTEAFF. CDR3 nucleotides: TGTGCCAGCAGTTCGTCCATGAACACTGAAGCTTTCTTT.

The rearrangement links TRBV11-3 to TRBJ2-1; 9 nucleotides agree with TRBD1. CDR1 and CDR2 from the germline V gene are SGHNT and YENEEA. The CDR3 consists of 13 residues. Trimming at V came to 4 bases and at J to 6 bases, leaving 1 base not matched to a gene. CDR3 sequence (DNA): TGTGCCAGCAGCTCGGACAGGGGCAATGAGCAGTTCTTC. Residues: CASSSDRGNEQFF.

Relative to its sample, this clone is medium-sized (0.01 to 0.1%). As DNA, the CDR3 is TGTGCCAGCAGCCCAAGCGGGACTAGCGCCTACAATGAGCAGTTCTTC. Encoded protein: CASSPSGTSAYNEQFF. The rearrangement uses TRBV11-3 and TRBJ2-1; 10 nucleotides agree with TRBD2. The V and J ends lost 5 bases and 2 bases, in that order; junction bases with no gene match: 6. Germline CDR1 is SGHNT and CDR2 is YENEEA. The CDR3 contains 16 residues. The full variable domain, with the rest looked up from reference TRBV11-3 and TRBJ2-1, is EAGVVQSPRYKIIEKKQPVAFWCNPISGHNTLYWYLQNLGQGPELLIRYENEEAVDDSQLPKDRFSAERLKGVDSTLKIQPAELGDSAVYLCASSPSGTSAYNEQFFGPGTRLTVL.

V is TRBV11-3 and J is TRBJ2-3, with D maybe TRBD2 (5 bases). With 5 bases removed from V and 0 bases from J, the gap between germline ends came to 6 bases. The CDR3 covers 13 residues. The germline CDR1 and CDR2 sequences are SGHNT and YENEEA. CDR3 protein: CASSRGSTDTQYF. The CDR3 DNA reads TGTGCCAGCAGCAGAGGGAGCACAGATACGCAGTATTTT.

The chain links TRBV30 to TRBJ1-1; unclear D gene. V lost 2 bases, J lost 0 bases, and 4 bases lay in between. CDR1 is GTSNPN, CDR2 SVGIG, per germline (reference sequence). This CDR3 has 12 residues. CDR3 residues: CAWSWMNTEAFF. The CDR3 region has the DNA TGTGCCTGGAGTTGGATGAACACTGAAGCTTTCTTT.

The chain combines TRBV7-9 with TRBJ2-7, with TRBD1 matching over 9 bases. The ends lost 4 bases at V and 7 bases at J; junction bases unmatched: 5. This CDR3 region has 13 residues. CDR1 is SEHNR and CDR2 is FQNEAQ in the germline V gene (reference sequence). The CDR3: CASSSSGQGEQYF. CDR3 coding DNA: TGTGCCAGCAGCTCCTCGGGACAGGGAGAGCAGTACTTC.

The V and J genes are TRBV4-1 and TRBJ1-1; no firm D call. This CDR3 region has 14 residues. Trimming removed 4 bases at V and 4 bases at J, with 13 bases between. Germline-derived CDR1 and CDR2 are MGHRA and YSYEKL. The CDR3 reads CASSPIRVGTEAFF. In DNA, the CDR3 is TGCGCCAGCAGCCCGATTAGGGTCGGCACTGAAGCTTTCTTT.

J is TRBJ2-3 and V is TRBV29-1; a weak D match, TRBD2 (6 bases). Germline-derived CDR1 and CDR2 are SQVTM and ANQGSEA. Trimming removed 7 bases at V and 5 bases at J, with 7 bases between. There are 10 residues in the CDR3. Here the CDR3 DNA reads TGCAGCGGGGGGGAAGATACGCAGTATTTT. As protein: CSGGEDTQYF.

The chain joins TRBV5-1 to TRBJ2-5; D ambiguous. From germline, CDR1 is SGHRS and CDR2 YFSETQ. Trimming stripped 0 bases from V and 6 bases from J, with 12 bases between. The CDR3 contains 14 residues. DNA of the CDR3: TGCGCCAGCAGCTTGGCGCCGGGCGCGAAGACCCAGTACTTC. Its protein product is CASSLAPGAKTQYF.

This clone was detected only a few times. The genes are TRBV5-1 and TRBJ1-1; 7 bases are shared with TRBD1. Germline lookup yields CDR1 SGHRS and CDR2 YFSETQ. The CDR3 covers 15 residues. The ends lost 4 bases at V and 1 base at J; junction bases unmatched: 7. CDR3 loop: CASSPLGQSNTEAFF. CDR3 DNA: TGCGCCAGCAGCCCACTGGGACAGTCGAACACTGAAGCTTTCTTT.

The chain carries TRBV5-1 and TRBJ2-7, with 12 bases that match TRBD2. This CDR3 comprises 16 residues. CDR1 and CDR2 from the germline V gene are SGHRS and YFSETQ. The ends lost 0 bases at V and 5 bases at J; junction bases unmatched: 6. This chain's CDR3 is CASSLAPSGRANEQYF. CDR3 bases: TGCGCCAGCAGCTTGGCCCCTAGCGGGAGGGCCAACGAGCAGTACTTC. The variable domain in full, completed from reference TRBV5-1 and TRBJ2-7, reads KAGVTQTPRYLIKTRGQQVTLSCSPISGHRSVSWYQQTPGQGLQFLFEYFSETQRNKGNFPGRFSGRQFSNSRSEMNVSTLELGDSALYLCASSLAPSGRANEQYFGPGTRLTVT.

The V gene is TRBV9, the J gene TRBJ1-4; 9 bases align to TRBD1. V gave up 3 bases and J gave up 6 bases; unmatched junction bases: 6. The germline CDR1 and CDR2 sequences are SGDLS and YYNGEE. The CDR3 totals 15 residues. CDR3 loop: CASSDAGTGYEKLFF. The CDR3, as DNA: TGTGCCAGCAGCGACGCCGGGACAGGGTATGAAAAACTGTTTTTT.

The V gene is TRBV7-9, the J gene TRBJ1-2, with D maybe TRBD1 (5 bases). V dropped 4 bases and J dropped 4 bases, with 16 bases sitting between them. CDR1 and CDR2 from the germline V gene are SEHNR and FQNEAQ (reference sequence). The CDR3 consists of 15 residues. The DNA for the CDR3 is TGTGCCAGCAGCTCAGCCGGGGGGGAGAGCTATGGCTACACCTTC. Protein: CASSSAGGESYGYTF.